This T cell receptor (beta chain) was sequenced during a study of Ad26.COV2.S vaccination and SARS-CoV-2 variants. Overall study results and limits: TCR breadth and depth estimates may have understated total T cell responses.

Points on this clone: What it binds is unknown.

The treatment was: some 20 received Ad26.COV2.S at low or high dose, single or two shots; 5 received placebo; per-sample allocation not given. Each sample was drawn 63 days after the first injection (of vaccine or placebo). Data came from immunoSEQ multiplex PCR; TCRdb stores just in-frame clones and leaves some out. Of hundreds of thousands of clones listed, around nine tenths are singletons. The sample in question was peripheral blood, obtained in a trial of Ad26.COV2.S vaccine versus placebo. The receptor's source is a person aged 18-60 years who received the Ad26.COV2.S COVID-19 vaccine or a placebo.

CDR3 DNA: TGTGCCAGCAAACCGGGACTAGCGGGAGAGACCCAGTACTTC. This codes for CASKPGLAGETQYF. The chain couples TRBV6-6 to TRBJ2-5, with TRBD2 matching 12 bases. V lost 7 bases to trimming and J lost 4 bases; unmatched junction nucleotides: 4. CDR1 is MNHNY, CDR2 SVGAGI, per germline (reference sequence). The length of the CDR3 is 14 residues.